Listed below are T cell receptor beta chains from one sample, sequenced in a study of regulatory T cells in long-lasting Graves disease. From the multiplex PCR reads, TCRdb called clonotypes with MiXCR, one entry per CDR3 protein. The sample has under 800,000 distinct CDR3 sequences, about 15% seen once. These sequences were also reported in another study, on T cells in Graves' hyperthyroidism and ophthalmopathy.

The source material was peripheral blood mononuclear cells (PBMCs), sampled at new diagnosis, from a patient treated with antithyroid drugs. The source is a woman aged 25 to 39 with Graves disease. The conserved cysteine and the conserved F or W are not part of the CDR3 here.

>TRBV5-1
ASSLAGGSSGLPGGYT
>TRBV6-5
ASSYRDTGYGYT
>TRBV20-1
RVGEGRAVTQY
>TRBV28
ASSSTTGTMDYGYT
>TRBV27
ASRSAGGRGGYT
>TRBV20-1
SASLQTYYGYT
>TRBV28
ASSSTRDRGDYGYT
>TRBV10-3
ATTTGGNEQF
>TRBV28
ASSLVRANVLT
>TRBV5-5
ASGGVTGYPF
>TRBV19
ASNRRDRVSNEQF
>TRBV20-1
SAARTSGNYEQY